The clone carrying this TCR beta chain is a singleton in its sample. No antigen is known for it. The data were produced by immunoSEQ multiplex PCR, yet TCRdb's version contains in-frame clones alone and is incomplete. The data contain fewer than 650,000 clones, roughly 79% of them singletons. HIV-negative, healthy adults without recent acute infections or vaccinations were the donors. This specimen belongs to a study of shared clonotypes between healthy human individuals. Whole-study results and caveats: Sequencing depth was expected to affect clonotype sharing among donors.

Germline lookup yields CDR1 MNHEY and CDR2 SVGAGI. This CDR3 has 15 amino acids. Trimming removed 2 bases from V and 7 bases from J; junction bases left unmatched: 9. The sequence was obtained from a woman aged 40-49 years in good health. Some clones in this sample may be carry-over from other donors' samples. V is TRBV6-5 and J is TRBJ2-7, with 9 bases lining up with TRBD2. Sequenced: PBMCs. Here the CDR3 reads CASSYRAGGPWEQYF. The CDR3, as DNA: TGTGCCAGCAGTTACCGGGCGGGAGGGCCGTGGGAGCAGTACTTC.